Listed below are T cell receptor beta chains from one sample, sequenced in a study of blood T cell repertoires in COVID-19. Only in-frame clones appear in the TCRdb table, and some are missing; sequencing was by immunoSEQ multiplex PCR. The sample shows around 27,000 clones, roughly 88% of them seen only once. The material sequenced was peripheral blood. These receptors were collected from a human donor in a cohort sampled during active COVID-19. CDR3s include the opening cysteine and the closing phenylalanine or tryptophan. A D gene is named only where the DNA matches it firmly. Not all rows give a size; the values are once, few, many and, for expanded clones, a class.

D	size	V	J	DNA	CDR3
.	.	TRBV7-8	TRBJ1-6	TGTGCCAGCAGCTTAGACGGCAGGGGCTTCTATAATTCACCCCTCCACTTT	CASSLDGRGFYNSPLHF
.	.	TRBV4-2	TRBJ2-1	TGTGCCAGCAGTCAAGGAGGGACAGCCTACAATGAGCAGTTCTTC	CASSQGGTAYNEQFF
TRBD2	.	TRBV5-1	TRBJ2-7	TGCGCCAGCAGCAGCGGACTAGCGGGGCACTCCTACGAGCAGTACTTC	CASSSGLAGHSYEQYF
.	.	TRBV12-3/TRBV12-4	TRBJ1-1	TGTGCCAGCAGTTTACTAGACACTGAAGCTTTCTTT	CASSLLDTEAFF
.	.	TRBV5-4	TRBJ2-5	TGTGCCAGCAGCGCAAGTCCCCCACCCGGGACCCAGTACTTC	CASSASPPPGTQYF
TRBD1	.	TRBV9	TRBJ2-7	TGTGCCAGCAGCGTCGGACAGGGGAGGACCTACGAGCAGTACTTC	CASSVGQGRTYEQYF
.	.	TRBV6-5	TRBJ1-2	TGTGCCAGCAGTTACCGTCGGGGGGCGCTGGGCTACACCTTC	CASSYRRGALGYTF
TRBD2	once	TRBV5-4	TRBJ2-7	TGTGCCAGCAGCCCGGGACTAGCGGGGGGGCGACAAGGCTCCTACGAGCAGTACTTC	CASSPGLAGGRQGSYEQYF
TRBD1	.	TRBV5-1	TRBJ2-7	TGCGCCAGCAGCGCGGGAGGGACAGGGGGCCCTACATCCTACGAGCAGTACTTC	CASSAGGTGGPTSYEQYF
.	.	TRBV3-1/TRBV3-2	TRBJ1-1	TGTGCCAGCAGCTCAAATTCGGGTGAAGCTTTCTTT	CASSSNSGEAFF
.	.	TRBV6-5	TRBJ2-7	TGTGCCAGCAGTTACTGGCAGGGCTACGAGCAGTACTTC	CASSYWQGYEQYF
.	.	TRBV24-1	TRBJ2-2	TGTGCCACCAGCGAAGACTCCACCGGGGAGCTGTTTTTT	CATSEDSTGELFF
.	.	TRBV9	TRBJ1-1	TGTGCCAGCAGCGCCCGGGTCGTGAACACTGAAGCTTTCTTT	CASSARVVNTEAFF
.	.	TRBV7-2	TRBJ2-7	TGTGCCAGCAGCTCCTCGGGGAGGTGGCCGTACTTC	CASSSSGRWPYF
TRBD1	.	TRBV9	TRBJ1-1	TGTGCCAGCAGCGTAGGTGGGACAGACGATGAAGCTTTCTTT	CASSVGGTDDEAFF
.	.	TRBV29-1	TRBJ2-2	TGCAGCGTCCACATCGGGGTCAACACCGGGGAGCTGTTTTTT	CSVHIGVNTGELFF
.	few	TRBV18	TRBJ1-6	TGTGCCAGCTCACCACAATCAGGGGCCTCCTATAATTCACCCCTCCACTTT	CASSPQSGASYNSPLHF
TRBD1	.	TRBV4-1	TRBJ1-4	TGCGCCAGCAGCCGCGGGACAGTTGCAACTAATGAAAAACTGTTTTTT	CASSRGTVATNEKLFF